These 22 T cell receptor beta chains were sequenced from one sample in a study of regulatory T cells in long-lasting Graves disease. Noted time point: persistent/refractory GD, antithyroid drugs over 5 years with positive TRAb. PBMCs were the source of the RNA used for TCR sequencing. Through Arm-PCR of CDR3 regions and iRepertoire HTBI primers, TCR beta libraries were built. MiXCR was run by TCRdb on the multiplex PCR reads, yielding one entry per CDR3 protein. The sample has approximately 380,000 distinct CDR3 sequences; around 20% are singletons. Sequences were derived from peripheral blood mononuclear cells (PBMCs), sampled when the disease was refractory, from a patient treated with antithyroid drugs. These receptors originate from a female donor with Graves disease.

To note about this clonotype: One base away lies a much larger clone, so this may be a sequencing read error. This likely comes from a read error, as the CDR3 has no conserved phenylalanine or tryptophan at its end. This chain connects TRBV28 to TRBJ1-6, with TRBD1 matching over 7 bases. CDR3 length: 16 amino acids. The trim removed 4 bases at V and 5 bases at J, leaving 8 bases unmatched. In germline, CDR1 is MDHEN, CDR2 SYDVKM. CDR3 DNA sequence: TGTGCCAGCAGTTCACTTAGGACAGGTCATAATTCACCCCTCCACCTT. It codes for CASSSLRTGHNSPLHL.

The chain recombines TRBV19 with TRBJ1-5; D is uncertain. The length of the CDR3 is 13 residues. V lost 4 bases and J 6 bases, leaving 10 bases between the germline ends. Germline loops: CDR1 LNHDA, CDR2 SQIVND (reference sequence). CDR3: CASSTWVGQPQHF. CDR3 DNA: TGTGCCAGTAGTACGTGGGTAGGTCAGCCCCAGCATTTT.

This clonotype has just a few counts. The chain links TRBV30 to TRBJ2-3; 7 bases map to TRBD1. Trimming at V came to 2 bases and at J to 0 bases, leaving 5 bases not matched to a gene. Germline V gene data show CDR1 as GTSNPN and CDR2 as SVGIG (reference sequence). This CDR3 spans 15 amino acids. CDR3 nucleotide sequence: TGTGCCTGGAGTTTGGGACAGACTAGCACAGATACGCAGTATTTT. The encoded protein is CAWSLGQTSTDTQYF.

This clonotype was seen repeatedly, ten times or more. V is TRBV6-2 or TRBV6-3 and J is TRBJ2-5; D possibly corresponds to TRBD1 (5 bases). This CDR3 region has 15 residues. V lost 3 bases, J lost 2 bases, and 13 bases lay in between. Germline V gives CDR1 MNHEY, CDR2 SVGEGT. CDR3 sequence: CASSYLPDKQETQYF. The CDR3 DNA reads TGTGCCAGCAGTTATCTCCCGGACAAACAAGAGACCCAGTACTTC.

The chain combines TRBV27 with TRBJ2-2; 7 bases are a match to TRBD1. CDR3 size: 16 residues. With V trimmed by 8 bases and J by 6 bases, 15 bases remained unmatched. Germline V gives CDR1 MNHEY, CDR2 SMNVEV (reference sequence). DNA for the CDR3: TGTGCCAGCGGAGAAGATGGGGCAGGGGGAGCCGGGGAGCTGTTTTTT. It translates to CASGEDGAGGAGELFF.

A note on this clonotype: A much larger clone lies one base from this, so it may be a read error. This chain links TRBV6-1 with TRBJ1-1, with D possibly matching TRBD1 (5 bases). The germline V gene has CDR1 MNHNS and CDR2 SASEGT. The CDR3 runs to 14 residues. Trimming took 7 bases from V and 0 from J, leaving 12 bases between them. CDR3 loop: CASTKEGMNTEAFF. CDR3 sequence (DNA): TGTGCCAGCACTAAGGAGGGGATGAACACTGAAGCTTTCTTT.

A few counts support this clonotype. CDR3 in DNA: TGCGCCAGCAGCCAGACAGGGGCCGAAGCTTTCTTT. This codes for CASSQTGAEAFF. V is TRBV5-1 and J is TRBJ1-1; the match to TRBD1 covers 8 bases. With V trimmed by 4 bases and J by 8 bases, 4 bases remained unmatched. Germline V gene data show CDR1 as SGHRS and CDR2 as YFSETQ. The CDR3 covers 12 residues. Using reference TRBV5-1 and TRBJ1-1 for the parts outside the CDR3, the full variable domain is KAGVTQTPRYLIKTRGQQVTLSCSPISGHRSVSWYQQTPGQGLQFLFEYFSETQRNKGNFPGRFSGRQFSNSRSEMNVSTLELGDSALYLCASSQTGAEAFFGQGTRLTVV.

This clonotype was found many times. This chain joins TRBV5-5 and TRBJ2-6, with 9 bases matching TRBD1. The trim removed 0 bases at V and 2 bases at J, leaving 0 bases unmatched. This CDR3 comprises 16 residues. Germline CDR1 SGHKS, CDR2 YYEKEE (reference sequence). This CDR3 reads CASSLDRGPGANVLTF. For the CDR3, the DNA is TGTGCCAGCAGCTTGGACAGGGGGCCTGGGGCCAACGTCCTGACTTTC.

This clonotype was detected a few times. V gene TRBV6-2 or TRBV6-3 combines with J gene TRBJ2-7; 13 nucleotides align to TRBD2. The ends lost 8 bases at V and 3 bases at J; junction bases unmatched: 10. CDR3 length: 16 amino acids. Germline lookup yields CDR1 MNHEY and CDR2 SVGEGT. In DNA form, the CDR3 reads TGTGCCAGCGAAGCTCGGTGGACTAGCGGGAGCTACGAGCAGTACTTC. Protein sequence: CASEARWTSGSYEQYF.

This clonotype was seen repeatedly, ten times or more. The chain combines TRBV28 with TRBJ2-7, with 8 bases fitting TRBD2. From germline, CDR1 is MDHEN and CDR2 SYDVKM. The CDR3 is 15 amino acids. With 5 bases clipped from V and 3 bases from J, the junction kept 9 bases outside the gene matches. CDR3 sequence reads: CASSPSGYTNYEQYF. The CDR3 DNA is TGTGCCAGCAGTCCTAGCGGGTATACCAACTACGAGCAGTACTTC.

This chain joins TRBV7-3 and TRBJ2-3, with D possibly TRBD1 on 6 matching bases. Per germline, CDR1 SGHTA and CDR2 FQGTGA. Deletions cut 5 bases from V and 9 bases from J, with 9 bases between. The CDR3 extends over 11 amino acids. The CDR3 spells CASSQGSTQYF. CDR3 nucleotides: TGTGCCAGCAGCCAGGGGAGCACGCAGTATTTT.

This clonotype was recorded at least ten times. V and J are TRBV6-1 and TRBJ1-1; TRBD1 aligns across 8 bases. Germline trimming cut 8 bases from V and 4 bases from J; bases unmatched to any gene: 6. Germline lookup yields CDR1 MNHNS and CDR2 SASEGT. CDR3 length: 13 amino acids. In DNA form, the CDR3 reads TGTGCCAGCGGGGACAGGACAAGCACTGAAGCTTTCTTT. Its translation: CASGDRTSTEAFF.

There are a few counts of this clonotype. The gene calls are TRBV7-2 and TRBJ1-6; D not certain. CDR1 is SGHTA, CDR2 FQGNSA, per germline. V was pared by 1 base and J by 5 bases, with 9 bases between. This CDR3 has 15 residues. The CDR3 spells CASSLDGRNNSPLHF. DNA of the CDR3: TGTGCCAGCAGCTTAGACGGACGGAATAATTCACCCCTCCACTTT. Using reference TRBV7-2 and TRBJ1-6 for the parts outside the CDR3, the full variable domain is GAGVSQSPSNKVTEKGKDVELRCDPISGHTALYWYRQSLGQGLEFLIYFQGNSAPDKSGLPSDRFSAERTGGSVSTLTIQRTQQEDSAVYLCASSLDGRNNSPLHFGNGTRLTVT.

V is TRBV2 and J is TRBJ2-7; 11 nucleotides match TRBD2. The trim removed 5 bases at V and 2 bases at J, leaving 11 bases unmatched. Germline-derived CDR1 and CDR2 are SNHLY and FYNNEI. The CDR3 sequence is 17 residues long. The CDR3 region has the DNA TGTGCCAGCAGTCACTTGGGACTAGCGGTTACCACCTACGAGCAGTACTTC. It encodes CASSHLGLAVTTYEQYF.

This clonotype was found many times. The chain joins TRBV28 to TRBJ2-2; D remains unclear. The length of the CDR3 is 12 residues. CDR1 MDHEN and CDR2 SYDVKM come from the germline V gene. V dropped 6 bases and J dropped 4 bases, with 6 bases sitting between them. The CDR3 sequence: CASRLSTGELFF. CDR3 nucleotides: TGTGCCAGCAGGCTTTCCACCGGGGAGCTGTTTTTT.

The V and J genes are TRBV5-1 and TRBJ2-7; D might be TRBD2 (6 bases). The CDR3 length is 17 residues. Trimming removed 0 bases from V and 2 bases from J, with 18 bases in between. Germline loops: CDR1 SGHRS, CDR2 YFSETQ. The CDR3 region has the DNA TGCGCCAGCAGCTTGGCCCGCCCGGCGGCGGGACCCTACGAGCAGTACTTC. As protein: CASSLARPAAGPYEQYF.

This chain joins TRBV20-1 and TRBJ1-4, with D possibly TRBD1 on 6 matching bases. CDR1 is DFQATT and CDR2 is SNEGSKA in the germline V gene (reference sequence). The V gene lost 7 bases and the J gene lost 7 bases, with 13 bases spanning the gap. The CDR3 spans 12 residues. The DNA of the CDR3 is TGCAGTGTGGGGGCCAGGGGTGAAAAACTGTTTTTT. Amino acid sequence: CSVGARGEKLFF.

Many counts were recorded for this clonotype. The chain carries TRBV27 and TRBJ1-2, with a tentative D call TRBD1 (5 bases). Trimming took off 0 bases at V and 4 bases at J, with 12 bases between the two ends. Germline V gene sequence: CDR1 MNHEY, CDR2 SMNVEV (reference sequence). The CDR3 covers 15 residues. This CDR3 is CASSLSGAGIYGYTF. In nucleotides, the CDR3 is TGTGCCAGCAGTTTATCAGGGGCGGGAATCTATGGCTACACCTTC.

CDR3: CATSRDLAGNSYNEQFF. The CDR3 nucleotides are TGTGCCACCAGCAGAGATCTGGCGGGAAACTCCTACAATGAGCAGTTCTTC. The rearrangement links TRBV15 to TRBJ2-1; perhaps TRBD2 as D (6 bases). Germline V lookup: CDR1 LNHNV, CDR2 YYDKDF (reference sequence). The CDR3 length is 17 residues. The ends were cut back, 0 bases at V and 0 bases at J, with 12 bases in the middle.

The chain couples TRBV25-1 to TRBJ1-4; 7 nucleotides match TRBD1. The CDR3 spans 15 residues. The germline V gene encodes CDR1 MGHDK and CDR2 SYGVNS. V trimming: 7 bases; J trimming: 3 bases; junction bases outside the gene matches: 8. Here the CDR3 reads CASNDPGQPNEKLFF. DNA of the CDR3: TGTGCCAGCAATGACCCGGGACAGCCTAATGAAAAACTGTTTTTT.

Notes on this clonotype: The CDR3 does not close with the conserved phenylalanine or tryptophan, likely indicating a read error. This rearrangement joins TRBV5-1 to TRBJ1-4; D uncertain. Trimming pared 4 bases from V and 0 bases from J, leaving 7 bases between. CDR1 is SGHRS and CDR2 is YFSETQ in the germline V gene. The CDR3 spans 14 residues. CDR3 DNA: TGCGCCAGCAGCCCGGGTGCAACTAATGAAAAACTGTTTTCT. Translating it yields CASSPGATNEKLFS.

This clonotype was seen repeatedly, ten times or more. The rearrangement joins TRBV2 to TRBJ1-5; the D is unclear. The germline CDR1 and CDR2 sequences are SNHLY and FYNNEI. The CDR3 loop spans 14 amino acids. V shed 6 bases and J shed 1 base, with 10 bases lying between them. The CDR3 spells CASRLGQSNQPQHF. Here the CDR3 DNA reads TGTGCCAGCAGACTGGGCCAGAGCAATCAGCCCCAGCATTTT.